This is a list of T cell receptor beta chains from one sample in a study of Graves' ophthalmopathy and Graves' hyperthyroidism. One entry per CDR3 protein results from TCRdb running MiXCR on the multiplex PCR reads. The sample includes roughly 220,000 distinct CDR3 sequences, around 45% of them seen just once. What was sequenced was peripheral blood. The receptors originated from an adult man with Graves' ophthalmopathy. Each CDR3 is given with its conserved first and last residue. The D gene is left open where the match is weak. Clone size is given for some rows only: seen once, a few or many times, or a class if the clone is expanded.

clone_size	d_call	j_call	v_call	cdr3_aa	cdr3_nt
.	.	TRBJ2-2	TRBV20-1	CSASPTTNTGELFF	TGCAGTGCTAGCCCGACAACGAACACCGGGGAGCTGTTTTTT
many	TRBD1	TRBJ1-2	TRBV10-3	CAISPGQGNYGYTF	TGTGCCATCAGCCCGGGACAGGGGAACTATGGCTACACCTTC
few	.	TRBJ1-2	TRBV5-1	CASSLSQTDLGGYTF	TGCGCCAGCAGCTTGTCGCAGACGGACCTCGGTGGCTACACCTTC
many	.	TRBJ2-7	TRBV29-1	CSVEGSRVDHEQYF	TGCAGCGTTGAAGGTAGTAGGGTAGACCACGAGCAGTACTTC
.	.	TRBJ2-7	TRBV11-3	CASSEAGGDHGQYF	TGTGCCAGCAGCGAAGCTGGCGGGGACCACGGGCAGTACTTC
.	TRBD1	TRBJ2-7	TRBV10-1	CAISARDRENEQYF	TGTGCCATCAGTGCGAGGGACAGGGAGAACGAGCAGTACTTC
few	.	TRBJ1-4	TRBV18	CASSPQGKEKLFF	TGTGCCAGCTCACCACAGGGAAAGGAAAAACTGTTTTTT
.	TRBD1	TRBJ2-7	TRBV11-1	CASSLTALGQGAYEQYF	TGTGCCAGCAGCTTAACTGCGTTAGGACAGGGGGCGTACGAGCAGTACTTC
.	TRBD1	TRBJ1-5	TRBV7-9	CASSFVDREDGNQPQHF	TGTGCCAGCAGCTTCGTGGACAGGGAGGATGGCAATCAGCCCCAGCATTTT
.	.	TRBJ1-1	TRBV5-8	CASSLPTPGFTEAFF	TGTGCCAGCAGCTTGCCCACTCCGGGTTTCACTGAAGCTTTCTTT
.	.	TRBJ1-1	TRBV29-1	CSVQGYTEAFF	TGCAGCGTCCAGGGGTACACTGAAGCTTTCTTT
many	.	TRBJ1-6	TRBV7-2	CASSSDSNSPLHF	TGTGCCAGCAGCTCTGACAGCAATTCACCCCTCCACTTT
.	.	TRBJ1-2	TRBV19	CASSIPGRQWRDGYTF	TGTGCCAGTAGTATTCCAGGGAGGCAGTGGAGGGATGGCTACACCTTC
.	TRBD1	TRBJ1-1	TRBV6-5	CASSKTGGRVNTEAFF	TGTGCCAGCAGTAAGACAGGGGGGCGAGTGAACACTGAAGCTTTCTTT
.	TRBD1	TRBJ1-5	TRBV4-1	CASSQGDRVRGQPQHF	TGCGCCAGCAGCCAGGGGGACAGGGTAAGGGGTCAGCCCCAGCATTTT
.	.	TRBJ1-3	TRBV10-3	CASSTQGVENTIYF	TGTGCCAGCAGCACCCAGGGAGTGGAAAACACCATATATTTT
.	.	TRBJ1-1	TRBV24-1	CATSDFGGTEAFF	TGTGCCACCAGTGATTTTGGAGGCACTGAAGCTTTCTTT
.	.	TRBJ1-5	TRBV24-1	CATSEDKGQPQHF	TGTGCCACCAGTGAGGACAAGGGTCAGCCCCAGCATTTT
.	TRBD1	TRBJ1-4	TRBV7-9	CASSFGQGETNEKLFF	TGTGCCAGCAGCTTCGGACAGGGGGAGACTAATGAAAAACTGTTTTTT
.	.	TRBJ2-3	TRBV25-1	CASSGPRGNTQYF	TGTGCCAGCAGTGGACCCCGTGGAAATACGCAGTATTTT
.	TRBD1	TRBJ1-5	TRBV6-5	CASSYGQGDQPQHF	TGTGCCAGCAGTTATGGGCAGGGGGATCAGCCCCAGCATTTT
.	.	TRBJ1-2	TRBV20-1	CSARDPGREGYGYTF	TGCAGTGCTAGAGATCCAGGGAGAGAGGGCTATGGCTACACCTTC
few	.	TRBJ1-1	TRBV29-1	CSLGGVNTEAFF	TGCAGCCTTGGAGGGGTGAACACTGAAGCTTTCTTT
.	.	TRBJ2-5	TRBV12-3/TRBV12-4	CASSSLPPARGEAQYF	TGTGCCAGCAGCTCTCTTCCCCCGGCCAGAGGTGAGGCCCAGTACTTC
.	TRBD2	TRBJ2-2	TRBV7-7	CASSFAGGRSNTGELFF	TGTGCTAGCAGCTTCGCAGGCGGGAGGTCGAACACCGGGGAGCTGTTTTTT
once	TRBD1	TRBJ2-7	TRBV10-3	CASGEGQHYEQYF	TGTGCCAGCGGCGAGGGACAGCACTACGAGCAGTACTTC
.	.	TRBJ2-7	TRBV6-5	CASTLNTAYEQYF	TGTGCCAGCACTTTAAATACAGCCTACGAGCAGTACTTC
many	.	TRBJ1-2	TRBV7-2	CASSAPEARAYGYTF	TGTGCCAGCAGCGCTCCCGAGGCGAGGGCCTATGGCTACACCTTC
.	.	TRBJ2-2	TRBV20-1	CSASGNTGELFF	TGCAGTGCTAGTGGGAACACCGGGGAGCTGTTTTTT
few	.	TRBJ1-4	TRBV2	CASSSQPGANEKLFF	TGTGCCAGCAGCTCCCAACCGGGGGCTAATGAAAAACTGTTTTTT
few	TRBD1	TRBJ2-2	TRBV12-3/TRBV12-4	CASSTQGAGTGELFF	TGTGCCAGCAGTACACAGGGGGCGGGCACCGGGGAGCTGTTTTTT
.	.	TRBJ2-2	TRBV5-1	CASRGRTNTGELFF	TGTGCCAGCAGGGGACGGACAAACACCGGGGAGCTGTTTTTT
.	.	TRBJ1-3	TRBV25-1	CASSSGVLSGNTIYF	TGTGCCAGCAGTTCAGGGGTACTCTCTGGAAACACCATATATTTT
.	.	TRBJ1-2	TRBV5-4	CASSLGGDKVFGYTF	TGTGCCAGCAGCTTGGGAGGAGATAAGGTCTTTGGCTACACCTTC
.	TRBD1	TRBJ1-5	TRBV2	CASTGQGANQPQHF	TGTGCCAGCACCGGACAGGGGGCGAATCAGCCCCAGCATTTT
few	TRBD1	TRBJ1-5	TRBV6-6	CASSPSGTGVYQPQHF	TGTGCCAGCAGTCCATCCGGGACAGGGGTGTATCAGCCCCAGCATTTT
.	TRBD1	TRBJ1-1	TRBV7-2	CASSLRDSNTEAFF	TGTGCCAGCAGCTTAAGGGACAGTAACACTGAAGCTTTCTTT
.	.	TRBJ1-6	TRBV2	CASSTESSYNSPLHF	TGTGCCAGCTCCACTGAAAGCTCCTATAATTCACCCCTCCACTTT
.	.	TRBJ2-7	TRBV9	CASSVGMSGGTPYF	TGTGCCAGCAGCGTAGGAATGAGTGGAGGGACCCCGTACTTC
.	.	TRBJ1-4	TRBV9	CASSPLAHNEKLFF	TGTGCCAGCAGCCCTCTGGCTCATAATGAAAAACTGTTTTTT
few	.	TRBJ2-7	TRBV24-1	CATRGTGRGDEQYF	TGTGCCACCCGCGGGACTGGGCGAGGCGACGAGCAGTACTTC
many	.	TRBJ2-7	TRBV13	CASSLWGGTASRYEQYF	TGTGCCAGCAGCTTATGGGGCGGGACGGCATCACGGTACGAGCAGTACTTC
.	.	TRBJ2-1	TRBV7-9	CASRRGSSYNEQFF	TGTGCCAGCAGACGGGGGAGCTCCTACAATGAGCAGTTCTTC
.	.	TRBJ1-5	TRBV2	CASSEGGGNQPQHF	TGTGCCAGCAGTGAAGGAGGAGGGAATCAGCCCCAGCATTTT
few	.	TRBJ2-2	TRBV7-3	CASSPRGPNTGELFF	TGTGCCAGCAGCCCCAGGGGTCCTAACACCGGGGAGCTGTTTTTT
few	TRBD1	TRBJ2-7	TRBV7-2	CASSSRDRGRSEQYF	TGTGCCAGCAGCTCAAGGGACAGGGGGCGTTCCGAGCAGTACTTC
.	.	TRBJ2-2	TRBV5-4	CASSLEGRNTGELFF	TGTGCCAGCAGCTTGGAAGGCAGGAACACCGGGGAGCTGTTTTTT
.	.	TRBJ1-1	TRBV13	CASSLKTVLSRPTEAFF	TGTGCCAGCAGCTTAAAGACGGTTTTGAGCCGACCCACTGAAGCTTTCTTT
.	TRBD2	TRBJ2-2	TRBV7-3	CASSLQGTSATGELFF	TGTGCCAGCAGCCTTCAAGGGACTAGCGCAACCGGGGAGCTGTTTTTT
.	.	TRBJ2-7	TRBV5-8	CASSLGTGSKQYF	TGTGCCAGCAGCTTGGGTACAGGGAGTAAGCAGTACTTC
.	TRBD2	TRBJ2-5	TRBV6-5	CASNSLAAEETQYF	TGTGCCAGCAATTCGCTAGCGGCCGAAGAGACCCAGTACTTC
.	TRBD1	TRBJ1-5	TRBV7-8	CASSSLADRGGNQPQHF	TGTGCCAGCAGCTCCTTAGCGGACAGGGGGGGCAATCAGCCCCAGCATTTT
.	TRBD1	TRBJ2-7	TRBV15	CATSRVGQTGDSSYEQYF	TGTGCCACCAGCAGAGTTGGACAGACAGGGGACAGCTCCTACGAGCAGTACTTC
.	TRBD1	TRBJ1-1	TRBV29-1	CSVEGRQGANTEAFF	TGCAGCGTTGAAGGCAGACAGGGGGCAAACACTGAAGCTTTCTTT
.	.	TRBJ2-5	TRBV4-3	CASSQDRVSQETQYF	TGCGCCAGCAGCCAAGACAGGGTTAGCCAAGAGACCCAGTACTTC
.	.	TRBJ1-6	TRBV4-1	CASSQEPGVDNSPLHF	TGCGCCAGCAGCCAAGAACCAGGGGTGGATAATTCACCCCTCCACTTT
.	.	TRBJ1-1	TRBV19	CATGRENTEAFF	TGTGCCACTGGGAGGGAGAACACTGAAGCTTTCTTT